This T cell receptor (beta chain) emerged from a study of CD8 T cells in ankylosing spondylitis. TCRdb analysed the 5' RACE reads with MiXCR anew, one entry per CDR3 protein. The repertoire has 80,000 to 100,000 distinct CDR3 sequences, roughly 8.3% of them found once; the top ten carry about 9.6%. A remark on this clonotype: What it binds is not known. A junction end diverges from the germline sequence, so it may reflect a read error.

Study-wide results and caveats: A TCR beta motif of under ten highly homologous variants appeared characteristic of ankylosing spondylitis blood.

In germline, CDR1 is SNHLY, CDR2 FYNNEI. This CDR3 comprises 18 residues. The sequenced sample was blood, either unsorted or a sorted T cell fraction (not recorded which). The sequence came from a male donor with ankylosing spondylitis or in good health (not recorded which). The V and J genes are TRBV2 and TRBJ2-7; unclear D gene. As DNA, the CDR3 is TGTGCCAGCAGTGAAGCGGATTGGCCTCGCGGTACTGCCTACGAGCAGCACTTC. Translation gives CASSEADWPRGTAYEQHF.